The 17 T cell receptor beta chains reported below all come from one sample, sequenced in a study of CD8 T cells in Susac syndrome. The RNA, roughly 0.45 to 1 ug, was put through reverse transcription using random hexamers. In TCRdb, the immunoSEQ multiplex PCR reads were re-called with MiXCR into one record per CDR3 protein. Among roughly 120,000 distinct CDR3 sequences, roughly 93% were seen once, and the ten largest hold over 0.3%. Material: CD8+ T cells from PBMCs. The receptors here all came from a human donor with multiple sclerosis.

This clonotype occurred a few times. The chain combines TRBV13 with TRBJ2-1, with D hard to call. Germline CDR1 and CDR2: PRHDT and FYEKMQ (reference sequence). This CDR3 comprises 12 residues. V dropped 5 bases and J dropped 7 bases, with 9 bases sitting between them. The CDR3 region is CASSPGRNEQFF. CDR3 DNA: TGTGCCAGCAGCCCGGGTCGAAATGAGCAGTTCTTC.

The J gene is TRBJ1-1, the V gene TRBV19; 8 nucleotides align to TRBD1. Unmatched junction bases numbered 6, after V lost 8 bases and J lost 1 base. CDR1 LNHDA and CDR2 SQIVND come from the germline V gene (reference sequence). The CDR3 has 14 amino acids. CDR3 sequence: CASDRGQGNTEAFF. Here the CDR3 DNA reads TGTGCCAGTGATCGAGGACAGGGGAACACTGAAGCTTTCTTT.

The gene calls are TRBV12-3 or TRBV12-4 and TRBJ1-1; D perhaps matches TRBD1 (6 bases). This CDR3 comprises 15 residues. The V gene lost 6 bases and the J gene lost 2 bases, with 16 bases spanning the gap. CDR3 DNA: TGTGCCAGCAGGCCCCCAGGGGCAGGAAACACTGAAGCTTTCTTT. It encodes CASRPPGAGNTEAFF.

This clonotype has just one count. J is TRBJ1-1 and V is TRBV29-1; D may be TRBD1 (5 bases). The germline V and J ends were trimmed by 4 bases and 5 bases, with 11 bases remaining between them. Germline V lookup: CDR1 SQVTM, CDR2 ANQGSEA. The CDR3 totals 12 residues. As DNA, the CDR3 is TGCAGCGTTGCAGCGGGGGGGACTGAAGCTTTCTTT. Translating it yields CSVAAGGTEAFF.

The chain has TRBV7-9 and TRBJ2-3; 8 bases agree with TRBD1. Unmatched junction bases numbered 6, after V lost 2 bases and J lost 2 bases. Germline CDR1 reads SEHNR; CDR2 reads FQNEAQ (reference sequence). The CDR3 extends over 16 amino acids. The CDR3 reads CASSLPPGQVTDTQYF. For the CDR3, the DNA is TGTGCCAGCAGCTTACCACCGGGACAGGTCACAGATACGCAGTATTTT.

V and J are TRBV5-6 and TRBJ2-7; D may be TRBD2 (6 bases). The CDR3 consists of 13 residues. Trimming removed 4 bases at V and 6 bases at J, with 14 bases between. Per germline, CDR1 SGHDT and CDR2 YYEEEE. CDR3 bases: TGTGCCAGCAGCCCGGGACTCTTCTTCGAGCAGTACTTC. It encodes CASSPGLFFEQYF.

As DNA, the CDR3 is TGTGCCAGCAGTTCGATCAATGAGCAGTTCTTC. This gives the protein CASSSINEQFF. J is TRBJ2-1 and V is TRBV6-2 or TRBV6-3; D is unclear. The CDR3 has 11 residues. Germline lookup yields CDR1 MNHEY and CDR2 SVGEGT. Between the trimmed V and J ends, which lost 4 bases and 6 bases, there was a span of 4 bases.

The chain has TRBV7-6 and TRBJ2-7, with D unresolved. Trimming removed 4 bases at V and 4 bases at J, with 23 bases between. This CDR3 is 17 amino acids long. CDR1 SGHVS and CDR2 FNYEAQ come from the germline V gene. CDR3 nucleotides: TGTGCCAGCAGCTCTTTCCACAGAGCGAGCGAAGGGTACGAGCAGTACGTC. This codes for CASSSFHRASEGYEQYV.

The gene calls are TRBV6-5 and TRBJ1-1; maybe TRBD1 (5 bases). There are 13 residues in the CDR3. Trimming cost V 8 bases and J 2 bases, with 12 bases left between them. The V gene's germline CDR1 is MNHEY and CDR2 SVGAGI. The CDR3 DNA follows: TGTGCCAGCGCAATGGGGCGTAACACTGAAGCTTTCTTT. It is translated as CASAMGRNTEAFF.

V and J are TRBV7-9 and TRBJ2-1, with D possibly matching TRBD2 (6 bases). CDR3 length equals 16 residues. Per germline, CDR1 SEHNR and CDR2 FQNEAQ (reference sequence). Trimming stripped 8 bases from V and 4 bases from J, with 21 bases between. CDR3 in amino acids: CASGYTDSGEYNEQFF. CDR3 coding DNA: TGTGCCAGCGGTTACACCGATAGCGGCGAGTACAATGAGCAGTTCTTC.

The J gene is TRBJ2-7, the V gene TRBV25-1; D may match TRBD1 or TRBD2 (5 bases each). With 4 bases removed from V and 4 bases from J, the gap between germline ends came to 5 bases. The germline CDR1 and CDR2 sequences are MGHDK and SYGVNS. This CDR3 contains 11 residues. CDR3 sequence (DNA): TGTGCCAGCAGTGGGGGGTACGAGCAGTACTTC. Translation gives CASSGGYEQYF.

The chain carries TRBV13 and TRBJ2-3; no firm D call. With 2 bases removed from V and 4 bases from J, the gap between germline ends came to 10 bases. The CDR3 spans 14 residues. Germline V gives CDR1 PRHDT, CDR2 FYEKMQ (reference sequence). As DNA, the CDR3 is TGTGCCAGCAGCTTAAGGTTAGGATCAGATACGCAGTATTTT. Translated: CASSLRLGSDTQYF.

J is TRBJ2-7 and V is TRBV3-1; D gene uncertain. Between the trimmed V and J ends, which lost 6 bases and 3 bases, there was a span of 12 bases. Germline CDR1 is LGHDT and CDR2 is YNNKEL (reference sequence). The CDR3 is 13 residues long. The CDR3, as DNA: TGTGCCAGCAGTGTGCCAGGAGACTACGAGCAGTACTTC. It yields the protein CASSVPGDYEQYF.

The chain's CDR3 is CATSDWPETLAGDPSTDTQYF. DNA for the CDR3: TGTGCCACCAGTGATTGGCCGGAGACGCTAGCGGGGGACCCTAGCACAGATACGCAGTATTTT. The chain recombines TRBV24-1 with TRBJ2-3; 10 bases line up with TRBD2. J gave up 0 bases and V 2 bases, and 16 bases lay outside the gene matches. The CDR3 is made up of 21 amino acids. Per germline, CDR1 KGHDR and CDR2 SFDVKD.

The CDR3 DNA reads TGTGCCAGCAGCCAAGACCACACCAGGAGGAGGGTCGATGGCTACACCTTC. It translates to CASSQDHTRRRVDGYTF. This rearrangement joins TRBV14 to TRBJ1-2, with D unclear. V lost 0 bases and J lost 6, with 20 bases in between. The CDR3 runs 17 residues. Germline V CDR1 and CDR2: SGHDN, FVKESK. Filled out from reference TRBV14 and TRBJ1-2, the complete variable domain reads EAGVTQFPSHSVIEKGQTVTLRCDPISGHDNLYWYRRVMGKEIKFLLHFVKESKQDESGMPNNRFLAERTGGTYSTLKVQPAELEDSGVYFCASSQDHTRRRVDGYTFGSGTRLTVV.

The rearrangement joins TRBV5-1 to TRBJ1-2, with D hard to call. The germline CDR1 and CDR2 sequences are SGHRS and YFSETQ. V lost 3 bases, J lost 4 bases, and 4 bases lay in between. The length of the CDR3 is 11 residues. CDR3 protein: CASSSIYGYTF. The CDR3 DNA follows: TGCGCCAGCAGCTCCATCTATGGCTACACCTTC.

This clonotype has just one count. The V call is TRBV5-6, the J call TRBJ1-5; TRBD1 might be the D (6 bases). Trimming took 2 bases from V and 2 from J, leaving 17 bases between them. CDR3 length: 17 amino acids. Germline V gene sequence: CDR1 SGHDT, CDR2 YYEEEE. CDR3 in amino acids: CASSFGAGDFGNQPQHF. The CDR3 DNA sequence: TGTGCCAGCAGCTTTGGGGCAGGGGATTTCGGCAATCAGCCCCAGCATTTT.